The 26 T cell receptor beta chains reported below all come from one sample, sequenced in a study of shared T cell receptors in the human thymus (dated by TCRdb to the early 2020s). Libraries came from the immunoSEQ multiplex PCR assay. As stored in TCRdb, this immuneACCESS dataset retains in-frame rearrangements with V and J assigned. A fraction of the clones does not appear; measured against another copy, unresolved V genes explain less than half of the discrepancy, and the remainder lacks a known reason. The sample records roughly 410,000 clones, roughly 94% of which are singletons. Jointly, the top ten make up around 0.019% of the sample. The sample taken for sequencing was thymocytes. These receptors were taken from a human donor.

This clone has a single count. The chain carries TRBV4-1 and TRBJ2-3, with TRBD2 matching over 7 bases. The CDR3 is 17 amino acids. Germline assignment: CDR1 MGHRA and CDR2 YSYEKL. With 1 base clipped from V and 0 bases from J, the junction kept 7 bases outside the gene matches. The CDR3 here is CASSQGVREASTDTQYF. The CDR3 DNA reads as TGCGCCAGCAGCCAAGGAGTACGGGAGGCTAGCACAGATACGCAGTATTTT.

With respect to this clone: The sample contains more than one DNA sequence encoding this CDR3. The CDR3 DNA sequence: TGTGCCAGCAGCCCCGGCTCCTACGAGCAGTACTTC. This translates into CASSPGSYEQYF. The rearrangement joins TRBV7-9 to TRBJ2-7; no clear D gene. Trimming removed 5 bases at V and 0 bases at J, with 5 bases between. This CDR3 has 12 residues. Germline CDR1 SEHNR, CDR2 FQNEAQ (reference sequence).

This rearrangement joins TRBV28 to TRBJ2-7; weak D call: TRBD2 (5 bases). Trimming stripped 7 bases from V and 2 bases from J, with 18 bases between. Germline values: CDR1 MDHEN, CDR2 SYDVKM. This CDR3 is 15 amino acids long. The chain's CDR3 is CASIESSGTPYEQYF. The CDR3 DNA sequence: TGTGCCAGCATCGAAAGCAGCGGAACTCCCTACGAGCAGTACTTC.

This chain connects TRBV6-6 to TRBJ2-1; TRBD1 or TRBD2 may be the D gene (5 bases each). In germline, CDR1 is MNHNY, CDR2 SVGAGI (reference sequence). Trimming took 6 bases from V and 12 from J, leaving 18 bases between them. This CDR3 has 13 amino acids. The CDR3 DNA sequence: TGTGCCAGCAGCCCCGGGCCGGCTGGGGGGCAGTTCTTC. It is translated as CASSPGPAGGQFF.

Only one count was recorded for this clone. The CDR3 region is CASSLGWYFGNEQYF. The CDR3 nucleotides are TGTGCCAGCAGCTTAGGGTGGTACTTCGGGAACGAGCAGTACTTC. The rearrangement links TRBV7-2 to TRBJ2-7; D might be TRBD2 (5 bases). Trimming removed 1 base at V and 5 bases at J, with 15 bases between. CDR3 length equals 15 residues. Germline CDR1 SGHTA, CDR2 FQGNSA.

Worth noting for this clone: The junction and the germline gene differ at one end; a read error may be behind it. This rearrangement joins TRBV7-7 to TRBJ2-2, with D uncertain. Germline V gene lookup returns CDR1 SSHAT and CDR2 FNYEAQ (reference sequence). There are 14 residues in the CDR3. As DNA, the CDR3 is TGTGCTAGCAGCTTAGGACCTTCCGACGGGGAGCTGTTTTTT. Translation: CASSLGPSDGELFF. The full variable domain, its missing parts supplied by reference TRBV7-7 and TRBJ2-2, is GAGVSQSPRYKVTKRGQDVTLRCDPISSHATLYWYQQALGQGPEFLTYFNYEAQPDKSGLPSDRFSAERPEGSISTLTIQRTEQRDSAMYRCASSLGPSDGELFFGEGSRLTVL.

The J gene is TRBJ2-5, the V gene TRBV5-1, with D unclear. The CDR3 totals 14 residues. Per germline, CDR1 SGHRS and CDR2 YFSETQ. Trimming took 8 bases from V and 3 from J, leaving 17 bases between them. In DNA form, the CDR3 reads TGCGCCAGAAGACCACACCAGGTCGAAGAGACCCAGTACTTC. It encodes CARRPHQVEETQYF.

This chain links TRBV14 with TRBJ2-7; D is tentatively TRBD1 or TRBD2 (6 bases each). This CDR3 spans 15 amino acids. The ends were cut back, 1 base at V and 5 bases at J, with 15 bases in the middle. Germline lookup yields CDR1 SGHDN and CDR2 FVKESK. This CDR3 is CASSQGQEGVHEQYF. CDR3 DNA sequence: TGTGCCAGCAGCCAAGGACAGGAGGGGGTCCACGAGCAGTACTTC.

The chain is built from TRBV27 and TRBJ2-3; 7 bases are shared with TRBD1. Germline CDR1 is MNHEY and CDR2 is SMNVEV (reference sequence). J gave up 4 bases and V 8 bases, and 6 bases lay outside the gene matches. This CDR3 is 13 amino acids long. CDR3 sequence: CASGRQGSDTQYF. CDR3 sequence (DNA): TGTGCCAGCGGGCGACAGGGATCAGATACGCAGTATTTT.

This chain connects TRBV27 to TRBJ2-7; TRBD1 might be the D (6 bases). Germline CDR1 is MNHEY and CDR2 is SMNVEV (reference sequence). The CDR3 sequence is 16 residues long. Trimming shortened V by 2 bases and J by 3 bases, and 17 bases separated the two germline ends. The CDR3 sequence: CASSLKPGQTRYEQYF. In DNA form, the CDR3 reads TGTGCCAGCAGTTTAAAACCCGGACAGACTCGCTACGAGCAGTACTTC.

This rearrangement joins TRBV6-1 to TRBJ2-1; D not certain. The V end was cut by 0 bases, the J end by 9 bases, with 15 bases between. This CDR3 region has 15 residues. Germline V gives CDR1 MNHNS, CDR2 SASEGT. Here the CDR3 DNA reads TGTGCCAGCAGTGAAGCGCGAGGCCGCCTGACTGAGCAGTTCTTC. Protein product: CASSEARGRLTEQFF.

V gene TRBV2 combines with J gene TRBJ2-5; 7 bases are shared with TRBD2. Germline-derived CDR1 and CDR2 are SNHLY and FYNNEI. The CDR3 consists of 16 residues. Trimming at V came to 9 bases and at J to 5 bases, leaving 18 bases not matched to a gene. The CDR3 spells CASSSGGSMERETQYF. CDR3 nucleotide sequence: TGTGCCAGTTCCTCTGGCGGGAGTATGGAGAGGGAGACCCAGTACTTC.

The V gene is TRBV4-3, the J gene TRBJ2-7, with unresolved D. CDR1 is LGHNA, CDR2 YSLEER, per germline. V lost 0 bases and J 0 bases, leaving 6 bases between the germline ends. The CDR3 is made up of 14 amino acids. CDR3 nucleotides: TGCGCCAGCAGCCAAGAGTCCGTCTCCTACGAGCAGTACTTC. Its translation is CASSQESVSYEQYF.

This chain uses TRBV5-4 with TRBJ1-4; weak D call: TRBD1 (6 bases). CDR1 and CDR2 (germline): SGHNT, YYREEE (reference sequence). V lost 4 bases and J 2 bases, leaving 18 bases between the germline ends. The CDR3 length is 17 residues. CDR3 sequence: CASSNLRGVSTNEKLFF. Here the CDR3 DNA reads TGTGCCAGCAGCAACCTCAGGGGAGTGTCGACTAATGAAAAACTGTTTTTT.

Only one count was recorded for this clone. The chain joins TRBV28 to TRBJ2-5; D remains ambiguous. The CDR3 is made up of 13 amino acids. The germline V and J ends were trimmed by 8 bases and 5 bases, with 15 bases remaining between them. The germline V gene encodes CDR1 MDHEN and CDR2 SYDVKM. The CDR3 is CASCPGPHETQYF. The DNA for the CDR3 is TGTGCCAGCTGTCCCGGGCCCCATGAGACCCAGTACTTC.

This chain uses TRBV7-9 with TRBJ1-2; D is uncertain. The CDR3 totals 15 residues. V was pared by 8 bases and J by 0 bases, with 16 bases between. Looked up from germline, CDR1 is SEHNR and CDR2 is FQNEAQ (reference sequence). Here the CDR3 DNA reads TGTGCCAGCGAAAATTACAGACGAGCTAACTATGGCTACACCTTC. Translation gives CASENYRRANYGYTF.

The chain employs TRBV9 and TRBJ2-3, with 12 nucleotides matching TRBD2. CDR3 size: 13 residues. The V gene's germline CDR1 is SGDLS and CDR2 YYNGEE. The V and J ends lost 6 bases and 12 bases, in that order; junction bases with no gene match: 8. CDR3 sequence reads: CASTRLAGEPQYF. The CDR3 DNA reads as TGTGCCAGCACCAGACTAGCGGGAGAACCTCAGTATTTT.

This chain joins TRBV27 and TRBJ1-3; 7 nucleotides match TRBD1. Germline V gene lookup returns CDR1 MNHEY and CDR2 SMNVEV (reference sequence). The junction had 8 bases not matched to a gene; V was cut back by 6 bases and J by 0 bases. The CDR3 loop spans 16 amino acids. The CDR3 loop is CASSPGQASSGNTIYF. Written as DNA, the CDR3 is TGTGCCAGCAGCCCCGGACAGGCGAGCTCTGGAAACACCATATATTTT.

The V call is TRBV10-3, the J call TRBJ1-5, with D uncertain. Germline V gene sequence: CDR1 ENHRY, CDR2 SYGVKD. V was pared by 6 bases and J by 5 bases, with 8 bases between. The CDR3 is made up of 12 amino acids. The CDR3 DNA reads as TGTGCCATCAGCGTCCGTGATCAGCCCCAGCATTTT. This encodes CAISVRDQPQHF.

The V and J genes are TRBV6-6 and TRBJ2-3, with D hard to call. There are 15 residues in the CDR3. Germline V gene sequence: CDR1 MNHNY, CDR2 SVGAGI (reference sequence). V gave up 0 bases and J gave up 0 bases, with 7 bases separating them. The CDR3 region has the DNA TGTGCCAGCAGTTACTCGGCACCCAGCACAGATACGCAGTATTTT. Translated, it gives CASSYSAPSTDTQYF.

The chain links TRBV28 to TRBJ2-1; TRBD1 or TRBD2 may be the D gene (5 bases each). The CDR3 has 16 residues. The V gene lost 0 bases and the J gene lost 0 bases, with 9 bases spanning the gap. Germline V gene sequence: CDR1 MDHEN, CDR2 SYDVKM. The CDR3 loop reads CASSLCEGFSYNEQFF. The CDR3 DNA follows: TGTGCCAGCAGTTTATGTGAGGGGTTCTCCTACAATGAGCAGTTCTTC.

The genes are TRBV5-1 and TRBJ2-5; D possibly matches TRBD1 or TRBD2 (6 bases each). The CDR3 is 14 residues long. V shed 2 bases and J shed 5 bases, with 13 bases lying between them. Germline V gene data show CDR1 as SGHRS and CDR2 as YFSETQ. DNA of the CDR3: TGCGCCAGCAGCTTCGGCAGGGGAGGCGAGACCCAGTACTTC. It translates to CASSFGRGGETQYF.

The rearrangement uses TRBV2 and TRBJ1-1; 9 nucleotides line up with TRBD1. The CDR3 loop spans 16 amino acids. CDR1 and CDR2 from the germline V gene are SNHLY and FYNNEI. Germline trimming cut 6 bases from V and 6 bases from J; bases unmatched to any gene: 14. As DNA, the CDR3 is TGTGCCAGCAGGAGCCCGACAGGGGGGATAGTTGCTGAAGCTTTCTTT. Translating it yields CASRSPTGGIVAEAFF.

This clone was seen a single time. The CDR3 region is CSVVKPKRRGTPSYEQYF. DNA of the CDR3: TGCAGCGTTGTTAAGCCTAAGAGACGAGGGACACCTTCCTACGAGCAGTACTTC. J is TRBJ2-7 and V is TRBV29-1; tentative D call: TRBD1 (6 bases). CDR1 is SQVTM and CDR2 is ANQGSEA in the germline V gene. The length of the CDR3 is 18 residues. V was clipped by 4 bases and J by 1 base, with 26 bases between them.

This chain joins TRBV27 and TRBJ1-2, with TRBD1 as a possible D gene (5 bases). The CDR3 loop spans 16 amino acids. The germline V gene has CDR1 MNHEY and CDR2 SMNVEV (reference sequence). Trimming pared 2 bases from V and 3 bases from J, leaving 16 bases between. CDR3 sequence reads: CASSLNRGRDDYGYTF. The CDR3 DNA sequence: TGTGCCAGCAGTTTAAATAGGGGCAGGGATGACTATGGCTACACCTTC.

The V call is TRBV6-5, the J call TRBJ2-7; D possibly corresponds to TRBD1 (5 bases). The CDR3 contains 14 residues. Trimming left V 7 bases short and J 1 base short, with 14 bases between. Germline-derived CDR1 and CDR2 are MNHEY and SVGAGI. In DNA, the CDR3 is TGTGCCAGCACCCTCAGGGTCGATTCCTACGAGCAGTACTTC. Residues: CASTLRVDSYEQYF.